Below, one T cell receptor beta chain is given with its context. The data were produced by immunoSEQ multiplex PCR, yet TCRdb's version contains in-frame clones alone and is incomplete. The data contain around 65,000 clones, less than 90% of them singletons. The source of the sample is a study of neoadjuvant anti-PD-1 for oral cavity cancer. Study-wide context: Around day 43, patients without progression received a fourth nivolumab dose before surgery.

The time point here: after neoadjuvant nivolumab, at surgical resection. Germline values: CDR1 SGHRS, CDR2 YFSETQ. The germline V and J ends were trimmed by 0 bases and 6 bases, with 8 bases remaining between them. This CDR3 contains 13 residues. This receptor was obtained from a person aged 35-80 years with oral cavity squamous cell carcinoma. The sequencing here drew on PBMCs, taken after nivolumab (anti-PD-1) treatment. J is TRBJ2-3 and V is TRBV5-1, with TRBD2 as a possible D gene (5 bases). CDR3 amino acids: CASSLAREDTQYF. Here the CDR3 DNA reads TGCGCCAGCAGCTTGGCGAGGGAGGATACGCAGTATTTT.